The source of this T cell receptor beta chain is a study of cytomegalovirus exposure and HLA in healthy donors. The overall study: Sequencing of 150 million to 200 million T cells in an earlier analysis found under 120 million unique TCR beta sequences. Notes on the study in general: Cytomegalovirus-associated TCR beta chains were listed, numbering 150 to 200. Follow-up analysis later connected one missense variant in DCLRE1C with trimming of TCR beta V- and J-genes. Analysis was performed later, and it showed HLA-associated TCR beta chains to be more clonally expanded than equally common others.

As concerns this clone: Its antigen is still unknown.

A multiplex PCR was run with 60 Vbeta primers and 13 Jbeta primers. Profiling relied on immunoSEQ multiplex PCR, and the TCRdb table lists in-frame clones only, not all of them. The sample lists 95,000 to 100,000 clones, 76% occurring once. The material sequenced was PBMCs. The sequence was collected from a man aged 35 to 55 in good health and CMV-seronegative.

CDR3 nucleotide sequence: TGCGCCAGCAGCCTGCTTTGGCGGGGGACCCCCAATGAGCAGTTCTTC. The encoded protein is CASSLLWRGTPNEQFF. The gene calls are TRBV4-1 and TRBJ2-1; TRBD2 aligns across 7 bases. Germline values: CDR1 MGHRA, CDR2 YSYEKL. This CDR3 has 16 amino acids. V was clipped by 4 bases and J by 6 bases; unmatched bases: 12.